This T cell receptor (beta chain) appears in the sequencing data of a study of shared clonotypes between healthy human individuals. Trimming removed 5 bases from V and 5 bases from J; junction bases left unmatched: 5. This CDR3 has 13 residues. In germline, CDR1 is MNHEY, CDR2 SMNVEV (reference sequence). CD45RO negativity and positive selection for CCR7 defined naive CD8 cells, a population that excluded terminally differentiated effector memory CD45RA+ cells. The assay was immunoSEQ multiplex PCR, and TCRdb's table has in-frame clones only and misses some. The sample records fewer than 1 million clones, 90% to 97% being singletons.

This clonotype was obtained from a man under 40 in good health. The rearrangement links TRBV27 to TRBJ2-5; TRBD2 matches 7 bases. The sequencing input was naive CD8+ T cells sorted from blood. The DNA of the CDR3 is TGTGCCAGCAGTCCCCTAGCGGTTGAGACCCAGTACTTC. Amino acid sequence: CASSPLAVETQYF.